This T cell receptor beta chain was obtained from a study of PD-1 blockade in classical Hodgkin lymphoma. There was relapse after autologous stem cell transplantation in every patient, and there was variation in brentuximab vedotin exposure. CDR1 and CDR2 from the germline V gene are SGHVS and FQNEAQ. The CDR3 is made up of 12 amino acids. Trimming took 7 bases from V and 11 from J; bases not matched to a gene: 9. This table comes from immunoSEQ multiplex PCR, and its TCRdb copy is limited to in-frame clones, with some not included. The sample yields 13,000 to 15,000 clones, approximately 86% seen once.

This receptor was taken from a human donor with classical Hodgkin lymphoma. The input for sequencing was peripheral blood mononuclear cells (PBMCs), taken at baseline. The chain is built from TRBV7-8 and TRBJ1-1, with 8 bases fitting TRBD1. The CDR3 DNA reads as TGTGCCAGCAAATTTGACAGGGGAACGGCTTTCTTT. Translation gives CASKFDRGTAFF. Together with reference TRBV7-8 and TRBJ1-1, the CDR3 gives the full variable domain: GAGVSQSPRYKVAKRGQDVALRCDPISGHVSLFWYQQALGQGPEFLTYFQNEAQLDKSGLPSDRFFAERPEGSVSTLKIQRTQQEDSAVYLCASKFDRGTAFFGQGTRLTVV.